The 26 T cell receptor beta chains listed next were all sequenced from one sample in a study of PD-1 blockade in classical Hodgkin lymphoma. Every patient experienced relapse after autologous stem cell transplantation, and brentuximab vedotin exposure varied. The method was immunoSEQ multiplex PCR; TCRdb's version includes in-frame clones alone and lacks a portion of them. The repertoire includes about 93,000 clones, about nine tenths of them detected once, and over 2% sits in the top ten. The material was peripheral blood mononuclear cells (PBMCs), obtained before the second cycle of nivolumab. These receptors originate from a human donor with classical Hodgkin lymphoma.

The chain has TRBV25-1 and TRBJ2-3, with TRBD2 as a possible D gene (5 bases). This CDR3 has 15 residues. Germline lookup yields CDR1 MGHDK and CDR2 SYGVNS. Trimming removed 6 bases at V and 3 bases at J, with 16 bases between. The CDR3 loop reads CASSKKRARTDTQYF. CDR3 DNA sequence: TGTGCCAGCAGCAAGAAGAGGGCCAGAACAGATACGCAGTATTTT.

V is TRBV27 and J is TRBJ2-4, with 8 bases identical to TRBD1. Looked up from germline, CDR1 is MNHEY and CDR2 is SMNVEV (reference sequence). The trim removed 3 bases at V and 4 bases at J, leaving 5 bases unmatched. This CDR3 comprises 15 residues. The CDR3 is CASSFLGQGKNIQYF. The CDR3 DNA reads TGTGCCAGCAGTTTTCTTGGACAGGGAAAAAACATTCAGTACTTC.

The chain recombines TRBV5-4 with TRBJ2-2; 13 positions agree with TRBD2. CDR1 SGHNT and CDR2 YYREEE come from the germline V gene (reference sequence). The CDR3 is made up of 16 amino acids. Trimming cost V 4 bases and J 7 bases; bases outside gene matches: 7. CDR3 sequence reads: CASSPGLAGASGELFF. CDR3 nucleotide sequence: TGTGCCAGCAGCCCTGGACTAGCGGGAGCTAGCGGGGAGCTGTTTTTT.

V usage is TRBV20-1 and J usage is TRBJ2-3; D is possibly TRBD2 (5 bases). Germline CDR1 DFQATT, CDR2 SNEGSKA (reference sequence). The CDR3 has 11 amino acids. The ends were cut back, 6 bases at V and 3 bases at J, with 7 bases in the middle. The CDR3 DNA is TGCAGTGCGGGAGTTACAGATACGCAGTATTTT. Its translation: CSAGVTDTQYF.

V is TRBV10-1 and J is TRBJ2-3; no clear D. The CDR3 is 13 residues long. Germline V gives CDR1 WNHNN, CDR2 SYGVQD (reference sequence). V was shortened by 2 bases and J by 1 base, with 4 bases between the two germline ends. CDR3 sequence: CASSEKRTDTQYF. The CDR3 DNA sequence: TGCGCCAGCAGTGAGAAACGCACAGATACGCAGTATTTT.

The chain carries TRBV30 and TRBJ1-3, with D possibly matching TRBD1 (5 bases). This CDR3 is built from 12 residues. Germline CDR1 is GTSNPN and CDR2 is SVGIG (reference sequence). V lost 7 bases and J lost 2, with 9 bases in between. The CDR3 nucleotides are TGTGCCTTGACAGTTCCTGGAAACACCATATATTTT. It yields the protein CALTVPGNTIYF.

This chain connects TRBV9 to TRBJ2-7; 11 bases agree with TRBD1. V lost 3 bases to trimming and J lost 2 bases; unmatched junction nucleotides: 4. The CDR3 is 15 residues long. CDR1 and CDR2 (germline): SGDLS, YYNGEE. CDR3 sequence: CASSAGTGGTYEQYF. The CDR3, as DNA: TGTGCCAGCAGCGCTGGGACAGGGGGAACCTACGAGCAGTACTTC.

V usage is TRBV27 and J usage is TRBJ2-2; 7 bases fit TRBD2. Germline values: CDR1 MNHEY, CDR2 SMNVEV (reference sequence). The CDR3 has 17 residues. The ends lost 4 bases at V and 1 base at J; junction bases unmatched: 9. The CDR3 sequence: CASSSLLADLNTGELFF. CDR3 nucleotide sequence: TGTGCCAGCAGTTCACTCCTAGCGGACCTGAACACCGGGGAGCTGTTTTTT.

V gene TRBV29-1 combines with J gene TRBJ2-5; tentatively, D is TRBD1 or TRBD2 (5 bases each). CDR3 size: 14 residues. Germline V gene lookup returns CDR1 SQVTM and CDR2 ANQGSEA. Trimming took off 7 bases at V and 0 bases at J, with 15 bases between the two ends. The CDR3 DNA sequence: TGCAGCGCCCGGGACCGAAGGTACCAAGAGACCCAGTACTTC. As protein: CSARDRRYQETQYF. The full variable domain, in which reference TRBV29-1 and TRBJ2-5 provide the parts outside the CDR3, is SAVISQKPSRDICQRGTSLTIQCQVDSQVTMMFWYRQQPGQSLTLIATANQGSEATYESGFVIDKFPISRPNLTFSTLTVSNMSPEDSSIYLCSARDRRYQETQYFGPGTRLLVL.

This chain joins TRBV28 and TRBJ1-5, with D perhaps TRBD1 (6 bases). V lost 4 bases to trimming and J lost 0 bases, with 22 bases between them. The CDR3 totals 19 residues. Germline loops: CDR1 MDHEN, CDR2 SYDVKM. The CDR3 DNA is TGTGCCAGCAGTTCCCTCCCGGGACAACCAACCCGTAGCAATCAGCCCCAGCATTTT. The encoded protein is CASSSLPGQPTRSNQPQHF.

Only one count was recorded for this clone. V usage is TRBV28 and J usage is TRBJ2-7; no definite D call. V gave up 5 bases and J gave up 7 bases, with 15 bases separating them. The CDR3 contains 13 residues. CDR1 and CDR2 (germline): MDHEN, SYDVKM. In DNA form, the CDR3 reads TGTGCCAGCAGTCCCCCCCAAATCGAGGAGCAGTACTTC. It encodes CASSPPQIEEQYF.

The V gene is TRBV30, the J gene TRBJ2-5; D not certain. The CDR3 totals 13 residues. Germline lookup yields CDR1 GTSNPN and CDR2 SVGIG (reference sequence). Trimming left V 4 bases short and J 0 bases short, with 9 bases between. In DNA, the CDR3 is TGTGCCTGGATCTCAGCGTACCAAGAGACCCAGTACTTC. This translates into CAWISAYQETQYF. Filled out from reference TRBV30 and TRBJ2-5, the complete variable domain reads SQTIHQWPATLVQPVGSPLSLECTVEGTSNPNLYWYRQAAGRGLQLLFYSVGIGQISSEVPQNLSASRPQDRQFILSSKKLLLSDSGFYLCAWISAYQETQYFGPGTRLLVL.

This clone turned up a few times. The chain recombines TRBV9 with TRBJ1-1, with TRBD1 identical over 8 bases. With 6 bases clipped from V and 5 bases from J, the junction kept 6 bases outside the gene matches. This CDR3 spans 13 amino acids. Germline V gene sequence: CDR1 SGDLS, CDR2 YYNGEE. The CDR3 DNA follows: TGTGCCAGCAACGACAGGGGTGGAACTGAAGCTTTCTTT. It encodes CASNDRGGTEAFF.

This chain links TRBV9 with TRBJ2-7; D possibly uses TRBD1 or TRBD2 (5 bases each). The length of the CDR3 is 14 residues. V was clipped by 4 bases and J by 4 bases, with 15 bases between them. CDR1 and CDR2 from the germline V gene are SGDLS and YYNGEE. CDR3 residues: CASSPGRRSYEQYF. Here the CDR3 DNA reads TGTGCCAGCAGCCCAGGGAGAAGAAGTTACGAGCAGTACTTC.

This clone was detected only once. The chain combines TRBV5-1 with TRBJ1-4; D uncertain. Germline loops: CDR1 SGHRS, CDR2 YFSETQ. The CDR3 is 14 amino acids. V was shortened by 4 bases and J by 2 bases, with 9 bases between the two germline ends. Here the CDR3 reads CASSRDGTNEKLFF. The CDR3 coding sequence is TGCGCCAGCAGCCGTGATGGGACTAATGAAAAACTGTTTTTT.

The rearrangement joins TRBV2 to TRBJ1-3; D gene unclear. CDR3 length: 14 amino acids. Germline loops: CDR1 SNHLY, CDR2 FYNNEI. Trimming took off 6 bases at V and 0 bases at J, with 9 bases between the two ends. The chain's CDR3 is CASRGHHSGNTIYF. CDR3 in DNA: TGTGCCAGCAGGGGCCACCACTCTGGAAACACCATATATTTT.

This clone was counted a single time. The J gene is TRBJ2-7, the V gene TRBV11-2; D is possibly TRBD1 or TRBD2 (5 bases each). Looked up from germline, CDR1 is SGHAT and CDR2 is FQNNGV. Trimming took 1 base from V and 6 from J, leaving 13 bases between them. CDR3 length equals 14 residues. The CDR3 DNA is TGTGCCAGCAGCTTAGGAGGCAGGGCGGGCGAGCAGTACTTC. This codes for CASSLGGRAGEQYF.

This clone was seen once. This chain connects TRBV9 to TRBJ2-7, with D uncertain. The V and J ends lost 1 base and 1 base respectively, with 6 bases between them. Per germline, CDR1 SGDLS and CDR2 YYNGEE. The CDR3 covers 13 residues. DNA of the CDR3: TGTGCCAGCAGCGTATCTGGGTCCTACGAGCAGTACTTC. This gives the protein CASSVSGSYEQYF.

The chain combines TRBV28 with TRBJ1-4, with 8 bases identical to TRBD1. Germline CDR1 MDHEN, CDR2 SYDVKM. The V segment lost 1 base and the J segment 4 bases; nucleotides outside the gene matches: 5. This CDR3 region has 16 residues. The DNA for the CDR3 is TGTGCCAGCAGTTTATACCAGGGGGCAGTTAATGAAAAACTGTTTTTT. This translates into CASSLYQGAVNEKLFF.

The chain employs TRBV18 and TRBJ2-7; 9 bases line up with TRBD1. The CDR3 contains 14 residues. V trimming: 3 bases; J trimming: 7 bases; junction bases outside the gene matches: 7. Per germline, CDR1 KGHSH and CDR2 LQKENI. As DNA, the CDR3 is TGTGCCAGCTCACCGGGACAGGGAATTGAAGAGCAGTACTTC. Translated, it gives CASSPGQGIEEQYF.

The chain combines TRBV19 with TRBJ2-7, with D hard to call. The germline gives CDR1 LNHDA, CDR2 SQIVND (reference sequence). The length of the CDR3 is 12 residues. V lost 4 bases to trimming and J lost 10 bases, with 14 bases between them. Here the CDR3 DNA reads TGTGCCAGTAGTAACGTCAGTACGGATCAGTACTTC. The encoded protein is CASSNVSTDQYF.

V usage is TRBV6-5 and J usage is TRBJ1-2; no reliable D call. Germline lookup yields CDR1 MNHEY and CDR2 SVGAGI. The CDR3 spans 15 residues. The V end lost 7 bases, the J end lost 5 bases, and 20 bases lay between the germline ends. As DNA, the CDR3 is TGTGCCAGCACAAAGACTGCTGGCAGCAGTTATGGCTACACCTTC. Encoded protein: CASTKTAGSSYGYTF.

This clone was observed a single time. This sequence joins TRBV29-1 and TRBJ2-3; TRBD2 matches 13 bases. The CDR3 is made up of 15 amino acids. Germline CDR1 SQVTM, CDR2 ANQGSEA. J was trimmed by 3 bases and V by 6 bases; bases with no gene match: 6. This CDR3 reads CSVRTSGSWTDTQYF. The CDR3, as DNA: TGCAGCGTCCGGACTAGCGGGAGTTGGACAGATACGCAGTATTTT.

The chain combines TRBV5-8 with TRBJ1-3, with TRBD1 matching 8 bases. The V segment lost 2 bases and the J segment 4 bases; nucleotides outside the gene matches: 2. The CDR3 spans 14 residues. Germline V gives CDR1 SGHTS, CDR2 YDEGEE. CDR3 DNA: TGTGCCAGCAGCTTCGGACAGGGAGGAAACACCATATATTTT. Translating gives CASSFGQGGNTIYF.

V is TRBV19 and J is TRBJ2-7; 7 nucleotides line up with TRBD2. Trimming took 3 bases from V and 2 from J; bases not matched to a gene: 4. The germline CDR1 and CDR2 sequences are LNHDA and SQIVND (reference sequence). The CDR3 length is 14 residues. The CDR3 bases are TGTGCCAGTAGTATGGGAGGGCCGGCCTACGAGCAGTACTTC. Protein: CASSMGGPAYEQYF.

The chain has TRBV19 and TRBJ2-1, with 8 bases aligning to TRBD2. This CDR3 has 15 amino acids. Germline trimming cut 6 bases from V and 4 bases from J; bases unmatched to any gene: 8. Looked up from germline, CDR1 is LNHDA and CDR2 is SQIVND (reference sequence). In DNA form, the CDR3 reads TGTGCCAGTAGGTCCGGGATAGCGGGATACAATGAGCAGTTCTTC. It encodes CASRSGIAGYNEQFF.